Detailed here is one T cell receptor (beta chain). This sample was included in a study of T cell changes during pregnancy in multiple sclerosis. Trimming removed 2 bases at V and 6 bases at J, with 14 bases between. CDR3 length equals 15 residues. CDR1 is SGHTA and CDR2 is FQGTGA in the germline V gene. Assay: immunoSEQ multiplex PCR; the TCRdb copy retains only in-frame clones and omits some. The sample holds some 57,000 clones, about 87% seen once. The chain recombines TRBV7-3 with TRBJ2-1; D perhaps matches TRBD2 (5 bases). The sequence was obtained from a female donor in good health, enrolled as a control in a pregnancy study. Specimen: peripheral blood, collected in the first trimester of pregnancy. CDR3 coding DNA: TGTGCCAGCAGCTTATTGAGAGAGGGTGGCAATGAGCAGTTCTTC. Encoded protein: CASSLLREGGNEQFF.